What follows describes a single T cell receptor (beta chain). This entry comes from a study of long-term antiretroviral therapy in people with HIV. This was the immunoSEQ v3.0 assay at survey level. A target of 40,000-50,000 T-cell genomes per sample was set for sequencing. Repertoires were generated with immunoSEQ multiplex PCR, while TCRdb's copy carries only in-frame clones and drops some. The table has 20,000 to 30,000 clones, approximately 77% seen once. Sequenced material: unsorted PBMCs, taken 4.4 years after starting antiretroviral therapy. This clonotype was obtained from a man aged 25-40 years with HIV.

The CDR3, as DNA: TGTGCCAGCAGCTTAACTGACTACGAGCAGTACTTC. Amino acids: CASSLTDYEQYF. This chain uses TRBV7-8 with TRBJ2-7; D ambiguous. V was clipped by 2 bases and J by 3 bases, with 5 bases between them. The CDR3 runs 12 residues. Per the germline V gene, CDR1 is SGHVS and CDR2 is FQNEAQ.